The present T cell receptor (beta chain) was sequenced within a study of Ad26.COV2.S vaccination and SARS-CoV-2 variants (dated by TCRdb to 2020 to 2022). Some background on the complete study: Vaccine-arm donors came from COV1001, a multicentre, randomized, double-blind, placebo-controlled phase I-IIa trial of Ad26.COV2.S in healthy adults. Sequencing of the TCRbeta repertoire served to evaluate the specificity and breadth of SARS-CoV-2-reactive T cell receptors following Ad26.COV2.S vaccination. Participants in the trial were split at random into five groups of five each, receiving low-dose or high-dose Ad26.COV2.S once or twice, or else placebo on both occasions. The TCR-sequenced set comprised approximately 32 samples: around 20 Ad26.COV2.S vaccine recipients, 5 placebo recipients and 8 SARS-CoV-2 convalescent individuals. Ad26.COV2.S was administered intramuscularly at 5 x 10^10 or 1 x 10^11 viral particles, either as a single shot or as two shots given 56 days apart. Throughout the experiments and outcome assessment, investigators stayed blinded to trial group allocation.

The immunoSEQ Assay was used to sequence TCRbeta CDR3 regions. After extraction, genomic DNA underwent amplification by bias-controlled multiplex PCR, followed by high-throughput sequencing. From the authors' description of their analysis: To quantify the absolute abundance of every unique TCRbeta CDR3 region, sequences were collapsed and filtered. Usable DNA was measured by amplifying reference genes present in all nucleated cells, and TCRbeta template counts were normalized to that usable DNA to estimate T cell fraction. Repertoire TCRs were annotated as SARS-CoV-2-specific when V gene, CDR3 amino acid sequence and J gene were exactly matched to a known reactive TCR set. The reference SARS-CoV-2 TCR set was derived from MIRA and filtered for enrichment in COVID-19-positive ImmuneCODE repertoires, a step that removed public or cross-reactive TCRs. Using the MIRA antigens, annotated TCRs were further analysed by specific ORF or by position within an ORF. Depth was the summed frequency of annotated unique rearrangements, while breadth was defined as annotated unique rearrangements over total unique productive rearrangements. Group comparisons of TCR breadth used two-sided Wilcoxon rank-sum tests. Entries here come from immuneACCESS through TCRdb and include only in-frame sequences with V and J called. Some clones fail to appear in such tables; in the studies checked, an unresolved V gene covers under half of the shortfall, and the cause of the remainder is unknown. V, J and clone size are those of that table, while D and trimming were read from the DNA. For this sample the table gives over 400,000 clones, of which 90% were detected only once. The top ten hold about 4.4% of the sample.

Worth noting for this clone: Its target antigen remains unknown. No much larger clone exists at a distance of one base, and base qualities are not known.

In light of the paper, this sample's treatment or condition label describes: some 20 received Ad26.COV2.S at low or high dose, single or two shots; about five received placebo; per-sample allocation not given. Repertoires of vaccine and placebo recipients were sequenced from samples taken on day 63 after the first injection. Between 29 July and 7 August 2020, Cohort 1b enrolled around 24 adults aged 18-55 years at one site in Boston, USA. As a vaccine, Ad26.COV2.S was a replication-incompetent adenovirus type 26 vector that expressed a prefusion-stabilized SARS-CoV-2 spike protein derived from the original Wuhan strain. Reading from cysteine to phenylalanine, the CDR3 counts 17 amino acids. Just the 51-base CDR3 DNA is kept, in frame starting at base 1. Overall results and qualifications from the work: After vaccination, substantial breadth of spike-specific CD8+ and CD4+ T cell responses was reported. Non-spike TCR breadth was comparable between vaccine and placebo recipients, consistent with the vaccine containing only spike. Compared with placebo recipients, Ad26.COV2.S recipients showed higher spike-specific TCR breadth (P = 0.0014). Comparing responses between vaccine doses or regimens was not something the study was powered to do. It was noted by the authors that total T cell responses may have been underestimated by the TCR breadth and depth analyses.

Rearrangement joined TRBV1 to TRBJ2-2; TRBD2, the table's D call, lacks a check against the DNA. TRBV1 represents a pseudogene. The sequence came from a person between 18 and 59 years old who received the Ad26.COV2.S COVID-19 vaccine or a placebo. The material was peripheral blood, obtained in a trial of Ad26.COV2.S vaccine versus placebo. The CDR3 region has the sequence CTSSNPRTSGDTGELFF. In nucleotide form, the sequence is TGCACCAGCAGCAATCCCCGGACTAGCGGGGATACCGGGGAGCTGTTTTTT.